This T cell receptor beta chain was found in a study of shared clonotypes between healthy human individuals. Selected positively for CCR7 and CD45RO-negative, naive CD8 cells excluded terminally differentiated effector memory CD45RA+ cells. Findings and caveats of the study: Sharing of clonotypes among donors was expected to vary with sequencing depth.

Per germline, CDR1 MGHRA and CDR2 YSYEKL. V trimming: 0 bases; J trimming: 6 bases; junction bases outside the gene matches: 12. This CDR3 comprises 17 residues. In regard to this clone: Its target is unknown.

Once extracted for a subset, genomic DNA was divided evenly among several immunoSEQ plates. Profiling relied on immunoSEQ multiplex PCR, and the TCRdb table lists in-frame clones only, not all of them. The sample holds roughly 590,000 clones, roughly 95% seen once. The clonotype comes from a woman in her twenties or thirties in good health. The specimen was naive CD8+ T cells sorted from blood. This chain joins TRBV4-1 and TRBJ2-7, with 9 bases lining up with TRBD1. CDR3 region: CASSQEGQTGTGSEQYF. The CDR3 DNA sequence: TGCGCCAGCAGCCAAGAAGGGCAAACCGGGACAGGGAGCGAGCAGTACTTC.